This TCR beta chain stems from a study of blood T cell repertoires in COVID-19 (dated by TCRdb to the early 2020s). For the wider study: Samples covering the acute and convalescent phases of COVID-19 were provided by collaborators in the United States, Italy and Spain. The material from the prospective study consisted of cDNA or gDNA derived from T cells, B-cell-depleted T cells, or PBMCs. The dataset comprised deeply sampled blood TCRbeta repertoires from subjects exposed to, actively infected with, or recovered from COVID-19. The repertoires were released in a freely available public database meant as a resource for research on the immune response to SARS-CoV-2. The samples were drawn from two sources: the first 160 participants of the ongoing ImmuneRACE study, and 1,254 subjects contributed by 6 global collaborators. The sample metadata nearly always contained a de-identified subject ID, COVID-19 status, age in years and sex. Where available, HLA class I and class II types were taken from metadata supplied by the sample provider and were not determined by assay-based typing. Broad study findings and their caveats: How much clinical and demographic metadata was included differed by source and by participant, and the metadata was provided uncurated.

Another Seattle source contributed samples from volunteer blood donors who had recovered from COVID-19. Whole blood was collected in K2EDTA tubes by collaborating institutions according to the institutions' own protocols. For TCRbeta analysis, collaborators shipped samples as frozen whole blood, isolated PBMCs, or DNA extracted from either of those sample types. TCRbeta CDR3 regions were amplified from genomic DNA using the immunoSEQ Assay, a bias-controlled multiplex PCR. Per the original workflow: Nucleated cell counts per sample were estimated from amplification of reference gene primers within the assay. To quantify the absolute abundance of each unique TCRbeta CDR3 rearrangement, sequence reads were collapsed and filtered. For each sample, productive Simpson clonality was calculated as the square root of Simpson's diversity index over productive rearrangements. Held by TCRdb, this immuneACCESS table contains in-frame sequences only and omits some clones. Under half of the omission traces to an unresolved V gene where checked; the cause of the rest is unknown. That table furnishes V, J and clone size, whereas the DNA furnished D and trimming. The table for this sample lists 200,000 or so clones; 85% of them were counted only once. The biggest ten clones account for under 3.5% of the sample.

Note on this clone: It lacks a known antigen. The record has no base qualities; no much larger clone is one base away.

Sequenced input: peripheral blood. The clonotype was recovered from a man aged 45-65 years who had recovered from COVID-19.

The bases read TGTGCCAGCAGCTTGGCGGGGGGCAGGTCCTACGAGCAGTACTTC. Its coded protein is CASSLAGGRSYEQYF. This receptor chain uses TRBV5-4 and TRBJ2-7; the D region possibly corresponds to TRBD2 (7 bases align). The germline V gene (reference sequence) provides CDR1 SGHNT and CDR2 YYREEE. Including cysteine and phenylalanine, the CDR3 has 15 amino acids. The DNA shown is the 45-base CDR3, in frame from base 1. V and J lose 0 bases and 1 base, and a span of 11 bases separates them.